This is a list of T cell receptor beta chains from one sample in a study of T cell changes during pregnancy in multiple sclerosis. TCRdb's copy holds only in-frame clones and misses some; the assay was immunoSEQ multiplex PCR. The top ten hold more than 1% of the sample, which has more than 65,000 clones, 90% to 95% seen once. Specimen: peripheral blood, collected in the second trimester of pregnancy. Receptors originate from a female donor with multiple sclerosis, enrolled in a pregnancy study. The CDR3 runs from the conserved cysteine through the conserved F or W. A D gene is named only where the DNA matches it firmly. Size is omitted from some rows. Given values are once, few, many or a class for expanded clones.

size,D,J,V,CDR3,DNA
NA,NA,TRBJ1-5,TRBV18,CASSPSDNQPQHF,TGTGCCAGCTCACCGAGTGACAATCAGCCCCAGCATTTT
NA,NA,TRBJ2-6,TRBV10-3,CAISEFGGHSGANVLTF,TGTGCCATCAGTGAATTCGGAGGGCACTCTGGGGCCAACGTCCTGACTTTC
NA,NA,TRBJ1-2,TRBV10-1,CASSETLRSSYTF,TGCGCCAGCAGTGAGACGCTGAGGTCGAGCTACACCTTC
NA,TRBD2,TRBJ2-7,TRBV14,CASSPRLAGARYEQYF,TGTGCCAGCAGCCCGCGACTAGCGGGAGCCAGGTACGAGCAGTACTTC
once,TRBD2,TRBJ2-1,TRBV4-3,CASSQDRAAGALNEQFF,TGCGCCAGCAGCCAAGATCGGGCAGCGGGAGCTCTCAATGAGCAGTTCTTC
NA,NA,TRBJ1-1,TRBV2,CASSGAPQAFF,TGTGCCAGCAGTGGGGCACCCCAAGCTTTCTTT
NA,TRBD1,TRBJ1-1,TRBV5-5,CASSLGQGWTEAFF,TGTGCCAGCAGCTTGGGACAGGGCTGGACTGAAGCTTTCTTT
NA,TRBD1,TRBJ1-1,TRBV6-1,CASRPSGGTEAFF,TGTGCCAGCCGCCCGTCAGGGGGAACTGAAGCTTTCTTT
few,TRBD1,TRBJ2-1,TRBV5-1,CASSWGDRGNEQFF,TGCGCCAGCAGCTGGGGGGACAGGGGCAATGAGCAGTTCTTC
NA,TRBD2,TRBJ2-1,TRBV15,CATSRWTSGINEQFF,TGTGCCACCAGCAGATGGACTAGCGGGATAAATGAGCAGTTCTTC
NA,NA,TRBJ2-3,TRBV18,CASSSDGRTDTQYF,TGTGCCAGCTCTTCCGACGGGAGAACAGATACGCAGTATTTT
NA,NA,TRBJ2-7,TRBV5-1,CASSLAGSPKSYEQYF,TGCGCCAGCAGCTTGGCCGGGTCACCTAAATCCTACGAGCAGTACTTC
NA,NA,TRBJ2-3,TRBV29-1,CSVDGSGSDTQYF,TGCAGCGTTGATGGGAGCGGTTCAGATACGCAGTATTTT
NA,TRBD1,TRBJ2-5,TRBV4-1,CASSQPDRDRETQYF,TGCGCCAGCAGCCAACCGGACAGGGACCGAGAGACCCAGTACTTC
NA,NA,TRBJ2-3,TRBV28,CASSLDRLGDTDTQYF,TGTGCCAGCAGTTTAGATAGACTAGGGGACACAGATACGCAGTATTTT
NA,TRBD1,TRBJ1-2,TRBV4-1,CASTGTGGAEGYTF,TGCGCCAGCACAGGGACAGGGGGCGCGGAGGGCTACACCTTC
NA,TRBD1,TRBJ1-5,TRBV15,CATSPGTGGFQPQHF,TGTGCCACCAGCCCCGGGACAGGGGGCTTCCAGCCCCAGCATTTT
NA,NA,TRBJ1-2,TRBV11-2,CASSLDPTGYYGYTF,TGTGCCAGCAGCTTAGATCCCACAGGGTACTATGGCTACACCTTC
NA,TRBD1,TRBJ1-2,TRBV7-2,CASSSRDRTNGYTF,TGTGCCAGCAGCTCCCGGGACAGAACGAATGGCTACACCTTC
NA,NA,TRBJ1-4,TRBV19,CASSIRQTQPTNEKLFF,TGTGCCAGTAGTATCCGCCAGACACAACCAACTAATGAAAAACTGTTTTTT
NA,NA,TRBJ2-7,TRBV2,CAINHGQGNEQYF,TGTGCCATTAATCACGGCCAGGGGAACGAGCAGTACTTC
NA,TRBD1,TRBJ1-5,TRBV4-1,CASSQRTGDSNQPQHF,TGCGCCAGCAGCCAAAGGACAGGGGATAGCAATCAGCCCCAGCATTTT
NA,TRBD2,TRBJ2-7,TRBV14,CASSQEIDSGRLGEQYF,TGTGCCAGCAGCCAAGAAATTGATAGCGGGAGATTAGGCGAGCAGTACTTC